This T cell receptor (beta chain) was observed in a study of T cells in Graves' hyperthyroidism and ophthalmopathy. Amplification of TCR beta CDR3 regions used RNA as the template. Researchers ran a first-round RT-PCR on the TCR CDR3 using the HTBI primer set. TCRdb processed the multiplex PCR reads anew with MiXCR; each CDR3 protein has one entry. The sample contains a few hundred thousand distinct CDR3 sequences, about 13% of which appear only once. This clonotype was seen more than once but under ten times. The TCR sequence derives from a woman under 30 with Graves' hyperthyroidism. What was sequenced was blood.

CDR3 DNA: TGTGCCAGCAGCTTAGGTAGGACTCAGCGCGAAAAACTGTTTTTT. It specifies CASSLGRTQREKLFF. V and J are TRBV13 and TRBJ1-4, with D uncertain. Germline assignment: CDR1 PRHDT and CDR2 FYEKMQ (reference sequence). V lost 0 bases, J lost 8 bases, and 13 bases lay in between. This CDR3 is built from 15 residues.